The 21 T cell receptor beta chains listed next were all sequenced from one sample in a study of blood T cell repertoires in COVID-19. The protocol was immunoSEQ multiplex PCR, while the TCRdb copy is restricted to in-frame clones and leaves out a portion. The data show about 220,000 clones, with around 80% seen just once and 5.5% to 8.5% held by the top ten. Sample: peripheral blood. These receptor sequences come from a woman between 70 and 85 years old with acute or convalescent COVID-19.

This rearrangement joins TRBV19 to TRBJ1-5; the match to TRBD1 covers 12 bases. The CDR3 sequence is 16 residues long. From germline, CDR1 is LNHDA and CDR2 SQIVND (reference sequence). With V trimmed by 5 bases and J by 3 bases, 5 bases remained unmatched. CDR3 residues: CASSPRDRGHNQPQHF. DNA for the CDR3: TGTGCCAGTAGTCCCAGGGACAGGGGGCACAATCAGCCCCAGCATTTT.

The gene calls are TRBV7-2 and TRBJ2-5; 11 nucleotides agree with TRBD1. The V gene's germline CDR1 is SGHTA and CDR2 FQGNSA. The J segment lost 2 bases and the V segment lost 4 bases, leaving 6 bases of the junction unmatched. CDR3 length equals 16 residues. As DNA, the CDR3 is TGTGCCAGCAGCTCCCGGACAGGGGGCGGTCAAGAGACCCAGTACTTC. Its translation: CASSSRTGGGQETQYF. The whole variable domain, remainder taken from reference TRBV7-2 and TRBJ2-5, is GAGVSQSPSNKVTEKGKDVELRCDPISGHTALYWYRQSLGQGLEFLIYFQGNSAPDKSGLPSDRFSAERTGGSVSTLTIQRTQQEDSAVYLCASSSRTGGGQETQYFGPGTRLLVL.

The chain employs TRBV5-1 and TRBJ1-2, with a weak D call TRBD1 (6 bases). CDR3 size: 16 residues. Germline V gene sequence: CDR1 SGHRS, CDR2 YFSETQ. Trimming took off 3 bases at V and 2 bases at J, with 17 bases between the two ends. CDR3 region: CASSSSGGGTNYGYTF. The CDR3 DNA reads TGCGCCAGCAGCTCCTCGGGGGGTGGGACAAACTATGGCTACACCTTC.

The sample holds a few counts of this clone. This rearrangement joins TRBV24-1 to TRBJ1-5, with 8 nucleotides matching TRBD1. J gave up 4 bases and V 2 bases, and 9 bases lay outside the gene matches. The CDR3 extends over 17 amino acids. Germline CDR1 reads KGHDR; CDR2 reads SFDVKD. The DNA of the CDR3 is TGTGCCACCAGTGATTCGCGGACAGGGCCGCAGAATCAGCCCCAGCATTTT. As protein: CATSDSRTGPQNQPQHF.

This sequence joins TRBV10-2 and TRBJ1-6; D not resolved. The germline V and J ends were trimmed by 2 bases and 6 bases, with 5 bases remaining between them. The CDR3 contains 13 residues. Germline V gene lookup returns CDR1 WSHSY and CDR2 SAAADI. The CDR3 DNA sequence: TGCGCCAGCAGTGAGCAGGCTAATTCACCCCTCCACTTT. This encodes CASSEQANSPLHF.

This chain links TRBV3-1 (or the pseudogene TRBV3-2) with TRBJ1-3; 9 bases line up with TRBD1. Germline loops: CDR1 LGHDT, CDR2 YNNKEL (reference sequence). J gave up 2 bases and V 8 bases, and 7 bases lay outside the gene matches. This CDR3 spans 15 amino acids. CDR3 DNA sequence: TGTGCCAGCCGGTCCGGGACAGGGACTGGAAACACCATATATTTT. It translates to CASRSGTGTGNTIYF.

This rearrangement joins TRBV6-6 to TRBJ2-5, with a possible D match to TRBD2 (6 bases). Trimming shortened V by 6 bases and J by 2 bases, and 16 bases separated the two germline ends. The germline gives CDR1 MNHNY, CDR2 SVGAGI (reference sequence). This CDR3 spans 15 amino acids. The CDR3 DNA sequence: TGTGCCAGCAGAAGCGGGTTAAACCTACAAGAGACCCAGTACTTC. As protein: CASRSGLNLQETQYF.

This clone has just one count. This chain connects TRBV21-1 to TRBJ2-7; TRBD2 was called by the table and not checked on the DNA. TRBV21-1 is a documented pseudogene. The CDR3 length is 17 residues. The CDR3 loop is CASSKRPRTRRDYEQYV. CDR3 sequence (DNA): TGTGCCAGCAGCAAAAGGCCACGGACACGGAGGGACTACGAGCAGTACGTC.

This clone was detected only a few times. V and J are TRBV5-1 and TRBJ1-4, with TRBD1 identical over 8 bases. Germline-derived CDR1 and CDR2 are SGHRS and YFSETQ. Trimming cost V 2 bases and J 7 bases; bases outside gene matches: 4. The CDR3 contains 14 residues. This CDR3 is CASSFQGAAEKLFF. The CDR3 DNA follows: TGCGCCAGCAGCTTCCAGGGGGCCGCTGAAAAACTGTTTTTT.

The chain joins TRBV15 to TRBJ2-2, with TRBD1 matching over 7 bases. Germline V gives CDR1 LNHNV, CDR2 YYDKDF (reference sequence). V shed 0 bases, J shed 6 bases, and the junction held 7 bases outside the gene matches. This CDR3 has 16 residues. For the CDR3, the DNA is TGTGCCACCAGCAGAGAGTGGGGGACAGTGCCCGGGGAGCTGTTTTTT. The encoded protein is CATSREWGTVPGELFF.

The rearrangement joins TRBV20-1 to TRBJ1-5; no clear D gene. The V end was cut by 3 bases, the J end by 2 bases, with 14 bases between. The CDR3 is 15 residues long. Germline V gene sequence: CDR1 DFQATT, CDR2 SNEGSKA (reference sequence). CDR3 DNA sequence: TGCAGTGCTAGTAATTCAGGAAAGGGCAATCAGCCCCAGCATTTT. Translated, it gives CSASNSGKGNQPQHF.

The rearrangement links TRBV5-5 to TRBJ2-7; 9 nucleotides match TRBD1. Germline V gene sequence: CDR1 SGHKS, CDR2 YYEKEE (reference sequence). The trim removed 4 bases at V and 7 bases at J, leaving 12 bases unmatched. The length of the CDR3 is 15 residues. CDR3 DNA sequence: TGTGCCAGCAGCCAAAGTACACAGGGGGCGGAGGAGCAGTACGTC. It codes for CASSQSTQGAEEQYV.

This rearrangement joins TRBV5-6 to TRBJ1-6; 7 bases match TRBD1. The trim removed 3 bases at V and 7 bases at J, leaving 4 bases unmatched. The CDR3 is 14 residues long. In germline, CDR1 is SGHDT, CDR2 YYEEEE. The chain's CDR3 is CASSSGQRNSPLHF. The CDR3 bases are TGTGCCAGCAGCTCGGGACAGAGAAATTCACCCCTCCACTTT.

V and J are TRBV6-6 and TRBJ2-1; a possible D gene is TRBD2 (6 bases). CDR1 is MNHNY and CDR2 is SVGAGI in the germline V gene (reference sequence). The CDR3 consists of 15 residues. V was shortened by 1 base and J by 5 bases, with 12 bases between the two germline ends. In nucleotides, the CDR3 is TGTGCCAGCAGTTACTTCGGGACTGGAAACAATGAGCAGTTCTTC. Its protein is CASSYFGTGNNEQFF.

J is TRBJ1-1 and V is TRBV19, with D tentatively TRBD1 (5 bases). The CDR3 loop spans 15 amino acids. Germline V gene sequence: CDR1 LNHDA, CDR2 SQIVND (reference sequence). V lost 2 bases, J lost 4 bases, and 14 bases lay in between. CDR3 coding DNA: TGTGCCAGTAGTATACTAGGGGCCGCCGCCACTGAAGCTTTCTTT. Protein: CASSILGAAATEAFF. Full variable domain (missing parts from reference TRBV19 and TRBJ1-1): DGGITQSPKYLFRKEGQNVTLSCEQNLNHDAMYWYRQDPGQGLRLIYYSQIVNDFQKGDIAEGYSVSREKKESFPLTVTSAQKNPTAFYLCASSILGAAATEAFFGQGTRLTVV.

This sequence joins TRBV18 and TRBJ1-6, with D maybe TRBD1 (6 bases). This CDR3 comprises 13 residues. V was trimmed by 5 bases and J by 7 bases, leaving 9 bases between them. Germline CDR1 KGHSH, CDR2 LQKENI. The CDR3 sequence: CASSGQINSPLHF. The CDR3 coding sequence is TGTGCCAGCTCAGGACAGATAAATTCACCCCTCCACTTT.

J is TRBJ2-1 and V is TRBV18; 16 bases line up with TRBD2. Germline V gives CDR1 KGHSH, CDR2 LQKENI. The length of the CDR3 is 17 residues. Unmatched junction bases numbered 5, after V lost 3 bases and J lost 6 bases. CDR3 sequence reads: CASSPPGLAGGSNEQFF. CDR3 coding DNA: TGTGCCAGCTCACCGCCGGGACTAGCGGGGGGGAGCAATGAGCAGTTCTTC.

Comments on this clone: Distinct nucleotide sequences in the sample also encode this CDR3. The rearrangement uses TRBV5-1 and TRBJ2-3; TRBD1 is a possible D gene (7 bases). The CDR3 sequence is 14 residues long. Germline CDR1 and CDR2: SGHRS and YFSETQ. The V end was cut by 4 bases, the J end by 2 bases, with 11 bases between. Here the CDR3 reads CASSPGGTTDTQYF. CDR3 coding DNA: TGCGCCAGCAGCCCAGGGGGGACCACAGATACGCAGTATTTT.

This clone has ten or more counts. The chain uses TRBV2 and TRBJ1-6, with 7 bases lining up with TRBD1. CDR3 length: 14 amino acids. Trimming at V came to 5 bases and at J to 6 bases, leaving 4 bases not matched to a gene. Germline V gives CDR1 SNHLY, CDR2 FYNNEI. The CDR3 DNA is TGTGCCAGCAGTTCCTGGGACAGTAATTCACCCCTCCACTTT. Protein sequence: CASSSWDSNSPLHF.

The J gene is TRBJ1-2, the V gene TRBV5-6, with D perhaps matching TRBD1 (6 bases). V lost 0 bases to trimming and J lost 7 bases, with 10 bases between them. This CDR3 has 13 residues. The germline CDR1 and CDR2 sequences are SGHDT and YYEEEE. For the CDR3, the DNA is TGTGCCAGCAGCTTGGGGAACAGGGTTGGCTACACCTTC. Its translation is CASSLGNRVGYTF.

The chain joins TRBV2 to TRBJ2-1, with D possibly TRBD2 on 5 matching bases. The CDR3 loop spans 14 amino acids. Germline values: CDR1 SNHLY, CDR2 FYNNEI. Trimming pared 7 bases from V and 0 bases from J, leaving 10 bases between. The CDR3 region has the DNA TGTGCCAGCAATACTAGGAGCTCCTACAATGAGCAGTTCTTC. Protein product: CASNTRSSYNEQFF.